A selection of T cell receptor beta chains follows, all from one sample in a study of T cells in Graves' hyperthyroidism and ophthalmopathy. MiXCR, run by TCRdb on the multiplex PCR reads, gives a single entry per CDR3 protein. The table includes under 400,000 distinct CDR3 sequences, around 18% detected once. The sequenced material came from blood. These receptors were taken from a woman in her 40s with Graves' ophthalmopathy. CDR3s include the opening cysteine and the closing phenylalanine or tryptophan. D genes are given only for firm matches. Clone size is stated in some rows and not others, as once, few, many or a class when expanded.

D gene	V gene	J gene	clone size	CDR3 DNA	CDR3 protein
NA	TRBV7-2	TRBJ2-2	few	TGTGCCAGCTCCAAAAGGGGCCCCGGGGAGCTGTTTTTT	CASSKRGPGELFF
NA	TRBV12-3/TRBV12-4	TRBJ1-6	many	TGTGCCAGCAGTTTGAAGTGGACCGATAATTCACCCCTCCACTTT	CASSLKWTDNSPLHF
NA	TRBV7-6	TRBJ1-3	many	TGTGCCAGCAGCTCGAGGTTGGGAAACACCATATATTTT	CASSSRLGNTIYF
NA	TRBV3-1	TRBJ2-7	NA	TGTGCCAGCAGCCAAGGAGGGTTCACCTACGAGCAGTACTTC	CASSQGGFTYEQYF
NA	TRBV9	TRBJ2-2	many	TGTGCCAGCAGCGTAGAGGCACTATGGGGGGAGCTGTTTTTT	CASSVEALWGELFF
NA	TRBV6-1	TRBJ2-3	many	TGTGCCAGCTCCCGGCGGGCTACAGATACGCAGTATTTT	CASSRRATDTQYF
NA	TRBV7-8	TRBJ1-5	NA	TGTGCCAGCAGCTTAGCCTCTGACAGGAGCAATCAGCCCCAGCATTTT	CASSLASDRSNQPQHF
NA	TRBV5-1	TRBJ2-2	NA	TGCGCCAGCAGCTTGGTTGAGGCGAACACCGGGGAGCTGTTTTTT	CASSLVEANTGELFF
NA	TRBV19	TRBJ2-2	many	TGTGCCAGTAGTATACAGGGGAACACCGGGGAGCTGTTTTTT	CASSIQGNTGELFF
NA	TRBV6-1	TRBJ1-1	NA	TGTGCCAGCAGGCGACCCTCTCCAAACACTGAAGCTTTCTTT	CASRRPSPNTEAFF
NA	TRBV28	TRBJ1-5	many	TGTGCCAGCAGTTTTGGCGACAGTTTCAATCAGCCCCAGCATTTT	CASSFGDSFNQPQHF
TRBD1	TRBV20-1	TRBJ1-5	few	TGCAGTGCTAGAGACCCGACAGGGGTGGGCAATCAGCCCCAGCATTTT	CSARDPTGVGNQPQHF
TRBD1	TRBV6-5	TRBJ2-2	many	TGTGCCAGCAGTTATACGACAGGGGCCGGGGAGCTGTTTTTT	CASSYTTGAGELFF
TRBD1	TRBV11-2	TRBJ2-5	NA	TGTGCCAGCAGCCGGGACAGGCCATTGACGACCCCGCAAGAGACCCAGTACTTC	CASSRDRPLTTPQETQYF
NA	TRBV7-2	TRBJ1-3	many	TGTGCCAGCAGCTTAGGGACCACTCTCTCTGGAAACACCATATATTTT	CASSLGTTLSGNTIYF
TRBD2	TRBV11-2	TRBJ2-5	many	TGTGCCAGCAGCCCCCGTCTAGCGGAAGAGACCCAATACTTC	CASSPRLAEETQYF
NA	TRBV20-1	TRBJ1-3	many	TGCAGTGCTTTTGACAGACACTCTGGAAACACCATATATTTT	CSAFDRHSGNTIYF
NA	TRBV5-1	TRBJ2-7	many	TGCGCCAGCAGCTTGGTGGCGGTTGGAACCGAGCAGTACTTC	CASSLVAVGTEQYF
NA	TRBV12-3/TRBV12-4	TRBJ2-2	NA	TGTGCCAGCAGTTTTCGTCAACGCACCGGGGAGCTGTTTTTT	CASSFRQRTGELFF
NA	TRBV28	TRBJ2-7	many	TGTGCCAGCAGGTCTAACAGGGACCACGAGCAGTACTTC	CASRSNRDHEQYF
TRBD2	TRBV6-5	TRBJ2-7	NA	TGTGCCAGCAGTTCCGGGAGGGTGGTATACGAGCAGTACTTC	CASSSGRVVYEQYF
TRBD1	TRBV28	TRBJ2-1	many	TGTGCCAGCAGTTCCGCCGGGACAGTAAGGACCGGTGAGCAGTTCTTC	CASSSAGTVRTGEQFF
NA	TRBV4-1	TRBJ2-7	NA	TGCGCCAGCAGCCAAGAGGGTCCCTACGAGCAGTACTTC	CASSQEGPYEQYF
NA	TRBV12-5	TRBJ1-1	NA	TGTGCTAGTGGCAACCCGGGTCTTGAAGCTTTCTTT	CASGNPGLEAFF
NA	TRBV12-3/TRBV12-4	TRBJ2-5	few	TGTGCCAGCGGCTACAGGAGTGGGACCCAGTACTTC	CASGYRSGTQYF
NA	TRBV9	TRBJ1-1	many	TGTGCCAGCAGCGCTTTCAGGGGTGACACTGAAGCTTTCTTT	CASSAFRGDTEAFF
NA	TRBV9	TRBJ2-5	few	TGTGCCAGCAGCGTTGGAGGGTCCAAGTACCAAGAGACCCAGTACTTC	CASSVGGSKYQETQYF
NA	TRBV7-2	TRBJ2-7	NA	TGTGCCAGCAGCCCCCGTTCGTCTTTTACATACGAGCAGTACTTC	CASSPRSSFTYEQYF
NA	TRBV12-3/TRBV12-4	TRBJ2-7	many	TGTGCCAGCAGTTTAGCCCAGGTATACGAGCAGTACTTC	CASSLAQVYEQYF
TRBD1	TRBV4-1	TRBJ2-7	NA	TGCGCCAGCAGCCAAGATGCCGGGACAGAGTACTACGAGCAGTACTTC	CASSQDAGTEYYEQYF
NA	TRBV30	TRBJ2-2	many	TGTGCCTGGAGAGCGGACACTCTCACCGGGGAGCTGTTTTTT	CAWRADTLTGELFF
NA	TRBV6-1	TRBJ1-2	many	TGTGCCAGCGGAAAACATATCGGGGGCGATGACTATGGCTACACCTTC	CASGKHIGGDDYGYTF
NA	TRBV12-3/TRBV12-4	TRBJ2-5	once	TGTGCCAGCAGTTTTGGGGCGAGGGTGAGAGAGACGCAGTACTTC	CASSFGARVRETQYF
NA	TRBV7-2	TRBJ2-5	NA	TGTGCCAGCAGCTTAGCAGGGGATAAAGAGACCCAGTACTTC	CASSLAGDKETQYF
NA	TRBV6-5	TRBJ1-3	many	TGTGCCAGCAGTTACTCAGGGGCCCCTGGAAACACCATATATTTT	CASSYSGAPGNTIYF
NA	TRBV5-1	TRBJ1-3	few	TGCGCCAGCAGCCAAACTCCGAGGTTCTCTGGAAACACCATATATTTT	CASSQTPRFSGNTIYF
NA	TRBV2	TRBJ2-7	many	TGTGCCAGCAGTGAAGGTCGATGGGGAGAGGCAATCGAAGAGCAGTACTTC	CASSEGRWGEAIEEQYF
NA	TRBV18	TRBJ2-6	NA	TGTGCCAGCTCCCCGGAGGGGACTGGGGCCAACGTCCTGACTTTC	CASSPEGTGANVLTF
NA	TRBV6-2/TRBV6-3	TRBJ2-5	many	TGTGCCAGCAGTTACTCGTCAGGGTTGGGCCAGTACTTC	CASSYSSGLGQYF
NA	TRBV5-1	TRBJ1-2	NA	TGCGCCAGCAGCTCGGCCGGAAACTATGGCTACAGCTTC	CASSSAGNYGYSF
TRBD1	TRBV27	TRBJ1-2	many	TGTGCCAGCAGGCAAACGGGACAGGGCGGGGGCTACACCTTC	CASRQTGQGGGYTF
NA	TRBV2	TRBJ2-5	NA	TGTGCCAGCAGTGAAACCGCCGGGACGGTGATCCAAGAGACCCAGTACTTC	CASSETAGTVIQETQYF
TRBD1	TRBV12-3/TRBV12-4	TRBJ1-2	many	TGTGCCAGCAGTTTCAGGGGGAAGGGGTATGGCTACACCTTC	CASSFRGKGYGYTF
NA	TRBV5-1	TRBJ2-7	many	TGCGCCAGCAGCTTGGGACCCCAGGGGAATAGGTACTTC	CASSLGPQGNRYF
NA	TRBV6-1	TRBJ2-7	few	TGTGCCAGCAGTCCCAGGACTGCGGGCGAGCAGTACTTC	CASSPRTAGEQYF
NA	TRBV3-1	TRBJ1-2	NA	TGTGCCAGCAGCCAAGAGAGGGGATACTATGGCTACACCTTC	CASSQERGYYGYTF
NA	TRBV29-1	TRBJ2-7	many	TGCAGCGTTGAGGGGGCCGGGTTCGAGCAGTACTTC	CSVEGAGFEQYF
NA	TRBV6-1	TRBJ2-7	many	TGTGCCAGCAACGAGCAGTACTTC	CASNEQYF